The T cell receptor beta chain under discussion was sequenced for a study of cytomegalovirus exposure and HLA in healthy donors. V was shortened by 6 bases and J by 5 bases, with 6 bases between the two germline ends. The CDR3 sequence is 11 residues long. Germline V lookup: CDR1 LNHDA, CDR2 SQIVND (reference sequence). Concerning this clone itself: Antigen unknown.

Study-wide results and caveats: In the analysis, some V segments, TRBV6-2 and TRBV6-3 included, were excluded as indistinguishable. Later on, an analysis tied 15,000 to 20,000 TCR beta sequences to HLA alleles at 0.05 false discovery rate.

Use of 60 Vbeta and 13 Jbeta primers characterized the PCR. Assay: immunoSEQ multiplex PCR; the TCRdb copy retains only in-frame clones and omits some. The sample holds 40,000 to 55,000 clones; roughly 64% are singletons and the top ten take around 12%. The V and J genes are TRBV19 and TRBJ2-3; D not resolved. The sequenced sample was PBMCs. The TCR was taken from a man in his sixties in good health and CMV-seropositive. The CDR3 region is CASRGVDTQYF. As DNA, the CDR3 is TGTGCCAGTAGAGGAGTAGATACGCAGTATTTT. Filled out from reference TRBV19 and TRBJ2-3, the complete variable domain reads DGGITQSPKYLFRKEGQNVTLSCEQNLNHDAMYWYRQDPGQGLRLIYYSQIVNDFQKGDIAEGYSVSREKKESFPLTVTSAQKNPTAFYLCASRGVDTQYFGPGTRLTVL.